The 32 T cell receptor beta chains listed next were all sequenced from one sample in a study of radiotherapy plus CTLA-4 blockade in lung cancer (dated by TCRdb to the late 2010s). The library was generated by the immunoSEQ multiplex PCR assay. TCRdb provides this immuneACCESS table in a form limited to in-frame rearrangements. Some clones are lacking; in checked studies, under half of them reflect an unresolved V gene, and why the rest are absent is not known. The sample table shows 51,000 or so clones, and 88% are seen once. Less than 9.5% of the sample goes to the ten largest clones. The input for sequencing was peripheral blood, taken from a patient treated with radiotherapy plus ipilimumab. The receptors come from a human donor with non-small cell lung cancer whose response to radiotherapy plus ipilimumab could not be evaluated.

The chain is built from TRBV4-3 and TRBJ2-6; 10 bases match TRBD1. Germline CDR1 and CDR2: LGHNA and YSLEER. Trimming at V came to 3 bases and at J to 3 bases, leaving 2 bases not matched to a gene. The CDR3 loop spans 16 amino acids. CDR3 DNA: TGCGCCAGCAGCCAGGACAGGGGGAGTGGGGCCAACGTCCTGACTTTC. This codes for CASSQDRGSGANVLTF.

This clone was seen only once. V usage is TRBV5-1 and J usage is TRBJ2-1, with 9 positions matching TRBD2. This CDR3 spans 16 amino acids. V was clipped by 1 base and J by 8 bases; unmatched bases: 10. Germline values: CDR1 SGHRS, CDR2 YFSETQ. DNA for the CDR3: TGCGCCAGCAGCTTGAGGAGCGGGGGGCTCCGGGATGAGCAGTTCTTC. Translating gives CASSLRSGGLRDEQFF.

The rearrangement joins TRBV19 to TRBJ2-6, with 8 bases that match TRBD2. V shed 5 bases, J shed 1 base, and the junction held 4 bases outside the gene matches. CDR1 LNHDA and CDR2 SQIVND come from the germline V gene (reference sequence). This CDR3 has 16 residues. This chain's CDR3 is CASSPGGASGANVLTF. The CDR3 coding sequence is TGTGCCAGTAGTCCGGGAGGGGCATCTGGGGCCAACGTCCTGACTTTC. Based on the CDR3 plus reference TRBV19 and TRBJ2-6, the full variable domain is DGGITQSPKYLFRKEGQNVTLSCEQNLNHDAMYWYRQDPGQGLRLIYYSQIVNDFQKGDIAEGYSVSREKKESFPLTVTSAQKNPTAFYLCASSPGGASGANVLTFGAGSRLTVL.

The chain is built from TRBV5-1 and TRBJ1-1; D is ambiguous. V lost 0 bases, J lost 1 base, and 4 bases lay in between. CDR1 and CDR2 (germline): SGHRS, YFSETQ. The CDR3 extends over 13 amino acids. CDR3 protein: CASSLAGNTEAFF. The CDR3 nucleotides read TGCGCCAGCAGCTTGGCAGGGAACACTGAAGCTTTCTTT.

V and J are TRBV7-9 and TRBJ2-7; TRBD1 matches at 11 bases. This CDR3 contains 15 residues. Trimming took 3 bases from V and 2 from J; bases not matched to a gene: 3. Germline V gene sequence: CDR1 SEHNR, CDR2 FQNEAQ (reference sequence). The CDR3 here is CASSFRGQGAYEQYF. For the CDR3, the DNA is TGTGCCAGCAGCTTCCGGGGACAGGGGGCCTACGAGCAGTACTTC.

V usage is TRBV7-2 and J usage is TRBJ1-6; 8 bases are a match to TRBD1. The CDR3 is 18 residues long. Germline loops: CDR1 SGHTA, CDR2 FQGNSA. The ends lost 3 bases at V and 5 bases at J; junction bases unmatched: 12. The CDR3 coding sequence is TGTGCCAGCAGCTTTGACCTAATCTGGACAGGGCATAATTCACCCCTCCACTTT. The encoded protein is CASSFDLIWTGHNSPLHF.

The genes are TRBV9 and TRBJ2-1; TRBD1 agrees at 9 bases. J lost 0 bases, V lost 4 bases, and 2 bases had no gene match. CDR1 SGDLS and CDR2 YYNGEE come from the germline V gene. This CDR3 is 15 amino acids long. CDR3 residues: CASSRQGGSYNEQFF. CDR3 bases: TGTGCCAGCAGCAGACAGGGGGGCTCCTACAATGAGCAGTTCTTC.

This clone was detected once. This chain uses TRBV6-5 with TRBJ2-3; 8 bases map to TRBD2. This CDR3 is 15 amino acids long. J was trimmed by 0 bases and V by 2 bases; bases with no gene match: 1. Germline V gives CDR1 MNHEY, CDR2 SVGAGI. CDR3 nucleotides: TGTGCCAGCAGTTACGGGACTAGGAGCACAGATACGCAGTATTTT. The encoded protein is CASSYGTRSTDTQYF.

The rearrangement joins TRBV18 to TRBJ2-5; 7 bases agree with TRBD1. V trimming: 8 bases; J trimming: 4 bases; junction bases outside the gene matches: 13. The CDR3 totals 15 residues. The germline V gene has CDR1 KGHSH and CDR2 LQKENI. Written as DNA, the CDR3 is TGTGCCAGCACTATAGCCGGACAGGACCTAGAGACCCAGTACTTC. Amino acid sequence: CASTIAGQDLETQYF.

The V gene is TRBV5-4, the J gene TRBJ2-2; no clear D. The germline V and J ends were trimmed by 1 base and 6 bases, with 4 bases remaining between them. Germline V gives CDR1 SGHNT, CDR2 YYREEE (reference sequence). This CDR3 contains 12 residues. CDR3 protein: CASSLLSGELFF. Written as DNA, the CDR3 is TGTGCCAGCAGCTTGTTATCCGGGGAGCTGTTTTTT. The whole variable domain, filled in from reference TRBV5-4 and TRBJ2-2, reads ETGVTQSPTHLIKTRGQQVTLRCSSQSGHNTVSWYQQALGQGPQFIFQYYREEENGRGNFPPRFSGLQFPNYSSELNVNALELDDSALYLCASSLLSGELFFGEGSRLTVL.

This clone was observed a handful of times. The rearrangement joins TRBV7-9 to TRBJ1-2, with 9 bases aligning to TRBD1. Germline CDR1 reads SEHNR; CDR2 reads FQNEAQ (reference sequence). There are 12 residues in the CDR3. Trimming cost V 4 bases and J 8 bases; bases outside gene matches: 2. The CDR3 DNA reads TGTGCCAGCAGCTCCACAGGGGGCGGCTACACCTTC. It is translated as CASSSTGGGYTF.

The chain employs TRBV5-8 and TRBJ1-2; D is unresolved. Trimming took off 4 bases at V and 7 bases at J, with 23 bases between the two ends. CDR1 SGHTS and CDR2 YDEGEE come from the germline V gene. This CDR3 has 16 residues. This CDR3 reads CASSPRRLGSIGGYTF. The CDR3 DNA reads TGTGCCAGCAGCCCGCGGCGCCTCGGGAGCATCGGTGGCTACACCTTC.

The chain links TRBV19 to TRBJ2-7, with D hard to call. Germline-derived CDR1 and CDR2 are LNHDA and SQIVND (reference sequence). This CDR3 has 13 residues. Trimming left V 7 bases short and J 0 bases short, with 10 bases between. The CDR3 spells CASIPRSSYEQYF. CDR3 coding DNA: TGTGCCAGTATCCCGCGGAGCTCCTACGAGCAGTACTTC. Supplemented by reference TRBV19 and TRBJ2-7, the full variable domain reads DGGITQSPKYLFRKEGQNVTLSCEQNLNHDAMYWYRQDPGQGLRLIYYSQIVNDFQKGDIAEGYSVSREKKESFPLTVTSAQKNPTAFYLCASIPRSSYEQYFGPGTRLTVT.

The CDR3 DNA sequence: TGCAGCGTGGGCCGGGACTACGACACAGATACGCAGTATTTT. Amino acid sequence: CSVGRDYDTDTQYF. The genes are TRBV29-1 and TRBJ2-3; 7 nucleotides agree with TRBD2. V dropped 6 bases and J dropped 2; count of bases not matched to a gene: 8. Germline loops: CDR1 SQVTM, CDR2 ANQGSEA. The CDR3 length is 14 residues.

V usage is TRBV5-1 and J usage is TRBJ1-2; a weak D match, TRBD1 (5 bases). Germline V CDR1 and CDR2: SGHRS, YFSETQ. Trimming took 0 bases from V and 3 from J, leaving 9 bases between them. CDR3 size: 14 residues. The CDR3 reads CASSLGGEDYGYTF. In DNA, the CDR3 is TGCGCCAGCAGCTTGGGGGGGGAAGACTATGGCTACACCTTC.

The V call is TRBV11-2, the J call TRBJ2-3; D is unresolved. Trimming cost V 1 base and J 2 bases, with 7 bases left between them. The germline CDR1 and CDR2 sequences are SGHAT and FQNNGV. CDR3 length: 14 amino acids. The CDR3 sequence is CASSLAIYTDTQYF. The DNA of the CDR3 is TGTGCCAGCAGCTTAGCCATCTACACAGATACGCAGTATTTT.

This sequence joins TRBV4-1 and TRBJ1-4; D not certain. The V gene lost 0 bases and the J gene lost 7 bases, with 18 bases spanning the gap. Germline CDR1 is MGHRA and CDR2 is YSYEKL. The CDR3 runs to 17 residues. The CDR3 nucleotides read TGCGCCAGCAGCCAAGACGGGTTAGCAGCTAATCGTGAAAAACTGTTTTTT. Translated: CASSQDGLAANREKLFF.

Worth noting for this clone: The junction differs from germline at one of its ends, possibly a read error. The J gene is TRBJ2-7, the V gene TRBV6-1; perhaps TRBD1 as D (5 bases). The CDR3 consists of 14 residues. Germline CDR1 is MNHNS and CDR2 is SASEGT. CDR3 coding DNA: TGTGCCAGCAGGGAAGTGGGGCAGTCCTACGAGCAGTACTTC. Residues: CASREVGQSYEQYF.

The chain carries TRBV5-1 and TRBJ2-7; TRBD1 is a possible D gene (6 bases). V gave up 4 bases and J gave up 5 bases, with 19 bases separating them. CDR1 and CDR2 (germline): SGHRS, YFSETQ. The CDR3 consists of 15 residues. In nucleotides, the CDR3 is TGCGCCAGCAGCCCGATGGGACAAGTCGAGGACGAGCAGTACTTC. This encodes CASSPMGQVEDEQYF. The variable domain in full, with the rest retrieved from reference TRBV5-1 and TRBJ2-7, is KAGVTQTPRYLIKTRGQQVTLSCSPISGHRSVSWYQQTPGQGLQFLFEYFSETQRNKGNFPGRFSGRQFSNSRSEMNVSTLELGDSALYLCASSPMGQVEDEQYFGPGTRLTVT.

This chain connects TRBV10-3 to TRBJ1-3; 8 bases match TRBD1. CDR1 ENHRY and CDR2 SYGVKD come from the germline V gene. This CDR3 contains 17 residues. The junction had 10 bases not matched to a gene; V was cut back by 2 bases and J by 4 bases. CDR3 coding DNA: TGTGCCATCAGTGAGCACCGTGGACAGGGACCAGGAAACACCATATATTTT. Protein sequence: CAISEHRGQGPGNTIYF.

This clone came up once. The chain recombines TRBV10-3 with TRBJ2-7, with 7 bases fitting TRBD2. The ends lost 8 bases at V and 1 base at J; junction bases unmatched: 2. Germline values: CDR1 ENHRY, CDR2 SYGVKD. This CDR3 spans 12 amino acids. This CDR3 reads CAIGGGSYEQYF. The CDR3 DNA is TGTGCCATCGGGGGGGGGTCCTACGAGCAGTACTTC.

This clone was seen a few times. The rearrangement links TRBV4-1 to TRBJ1-2, with D possibly TRBD1 on 5 matching bases. The V gene's germline CDR1 is MGHRA and CDR2 YSYEKL. Deletions cut 0 bases from V and 4 bases from J, with 15 bases between. The CDR3 extends over 16 amino acids. The CDR3 region has the DNA TGCGCCAGCAGCCAAGAAGAGAGGCAGGGATCCTATGGCTACACCTTC. Its translation: CASSQEERQGSYGYTF.

The chain carries TRBV18 and TRBJ1-5; 8 nucleotides match TRBD1. Germline CDR1 is KGHSH and CDR2 is LQKENI. This CDR3 has 14 amino acids. V lost 3 bases to trimming and J lost 9 bases; unmatched junction nucleotides: 7. CDR3 DNA: TGTGCCAGCTCACCGGGACAGGCCGATGGGCCCCAGCATTTT. It codes for CASSPGQADGPQHF.

This chain uses TRBV2 with TRBJ1-2, with D hard to call. V was shortened by 6 bases and J by 4 bases, with 18 bases between the two germline ends. The length of the CDR3 is 15 residues. The germline V gene has CDR1 SNHLY and CDR2 FYNNEI. The CDR3 is CASREQPTSTYGYTF. CDR3 bases: TGTGCCAGCAGAGAGCAGCCGACATCTACCTATGGCTACACCTTC.

The chain employs TRBV23-1 and TRBJ1-2, with 8 nucleotides matching TRBD1. TRBV23-1 is an ORF; its function is uncertain. The CDR3 is 19 amino acids. With V trimmed by 3 bases and J by 0 bases, 15 bases remained unmatched. The CDR3 loop reads CASSQPRGLGKVANYGYTF. The CDR3 coding sequence is TGCGCCAGCAGTCAGCCCAGGGGGCTTGGAAAGGTGGCTAACTATGGCTACACCTTC.

On this clone: At the DNA level, this CDR3 is encoded by other sequences in the same sample as well. V and J are TRBV9 and TRBJ1-4; D perhaps matches TRBD1 (5 bases). The CDR3 contains 14 residues. The V end was cut by 3 bases, the J end by 4 bases, with 10 bases between. Germline CDR1 SGDLS, CDR2 YYNGEE. CDR3: CASSGGPRNEKLFF. For the CDR3, the DNA is TGTGCCAGCAGCGGGGGCCCGCGTAATGAAAAACTGTTTTTT.

The chain links TRBV30 to TRBJ1-5; D is ambiguous. The V gene's germline CDR1 is GTSNPN and CDR2 SVGIG (reference sequence). This CDR3 is built from 14 residues. V lost 4 bases to trimming and J lost 1 base, with 11 bases between them. The CDR3 loop is CAWNEGSSNQPQHF. The CDR3 nucleotides read TGTGCCTGGAATGAGGGCTCAAGCAATCAGCCCCAGCATTTT.

For the CDR3, the DNA is TGTGCCAGCAGTGAATCTTATGTAGCGAACACCGGGGAGCTGTTTTTT. Its translation is CASSESYVANTGELFF. The rearrangement uses TRBV25-1 and TRBJ2-2; D is ambiguous. The ends were cut back, 1 base at V and 0 bases at J, with 9 bases in the middle. The germline CDR1 and CDR2 sequences are MGHDK and SYGVNS. The CDR3 is 16 amino acids.

CDR3 nucleotide sequence: TGTGCCAGCAGCTTGTATGGGGGAACCGGGGGCGAGCAGTACTTC. Amino acid sequence: CASSLYGGTGGEQYF. The V and J genes are TRBV5-4 and TRBJ2-7; weak D call: TRBD2 (6 bases). CDR3 length equals 15 residues. Trimming left V 1 base short and J 6 bases short, with 17 bases between. Germline V gene lookup returns CDR1 SGHNT and CDR2 YYREEE (reference sequence).

V usage is TRBV2 and J usage is TRBJ2-5, with 7 bases aligning to TRBD2. The DNA end is a closer match to TRBJ2-7, so the J assignment may be wrong. The germline V gene has CDR1 SNHLY and CDR2 FYNNEI. The CDR3 runs to 13 residues. CDR3 in DNA: TGTGCCAGCAGGGCGGGAGATTCCTACGAGCAGTACTTC. It yields the protein CASRAGDSYEQYF.

This sequence joins TRBV28 and TRBJ1-2; possible D gene TRBD1, 5 bases. The CDR3 runs 13 residues. Germline CDR1 is MDHEN and CDR2 is SYDVKM. The V and J ends lost 7 bases and 3 bases respectively, with 12 bases between them. Here the CDR3 reads CASTRAKHYGYTF. CDR3 nucleotides: TGTGCCAGCACCAGGGCGAAACACTATGGCTACACCTTC.

The CDR3 coding sequence is TGTGCCAGCAGCGTAGTACAGGGAAGGAGCACTGAAGCTTTCTTT. Protein product: CASSVVQGRSTEAFF. V and J are TRBV9 and TRBJ1-1; TRBD1 is a possible D gene (6 bases). This CDR3 has 15 amino acids. The V gene's germline CDR1 is SGDLS and CDR2 YYNGEE. Between the trimmed V and J ends, which lost 0 bases and 4 bases, there was a span of 13 bases.